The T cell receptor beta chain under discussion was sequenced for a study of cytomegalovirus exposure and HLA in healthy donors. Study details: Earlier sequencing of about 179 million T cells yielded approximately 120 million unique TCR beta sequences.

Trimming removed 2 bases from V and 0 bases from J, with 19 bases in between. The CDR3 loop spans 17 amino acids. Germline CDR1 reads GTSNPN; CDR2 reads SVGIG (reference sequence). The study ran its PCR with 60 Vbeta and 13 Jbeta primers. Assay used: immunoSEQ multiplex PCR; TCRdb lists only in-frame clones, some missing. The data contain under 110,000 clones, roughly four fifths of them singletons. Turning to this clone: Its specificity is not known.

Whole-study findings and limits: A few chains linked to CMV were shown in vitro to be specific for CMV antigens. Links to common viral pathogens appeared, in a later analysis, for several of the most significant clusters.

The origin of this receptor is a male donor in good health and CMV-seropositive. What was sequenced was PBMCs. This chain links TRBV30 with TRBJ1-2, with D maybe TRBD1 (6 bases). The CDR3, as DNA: TGTGCCTGGAGTAAATTTTATCCGGGACACCCTAACTATGGCTACACCTTC. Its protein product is CAWSKFYPGHPNYGYTF.